The source of this T cell receptor beta chain is a study of blood T cell repertoires in COVID-19. Study background: Acute and convalescent COVID-19 samples came from the United States, Italy and Spain. From T cells, B-cell-depleted T cells, or PBMCs came the material, which was cDNA or gDNA.

Original data processing: It was from reference gene primer amplification that nucleated cell counts were estimated. Some clones are missing from TCRdb's copy, which holds only in-frame ones; the method was immunoSEQ multiplex PCR. That table supplies the V and J calls and clone size; D and trimming were determined from the DNA. The sample consists of 25,000 to 30,000 clones, about 85% of them appearing once. Germline V gene sequence: CDR1 SGDLS, CDR2 YYNGEE. Between the trimmed V and J ends, which lost 0 bases and 3 bases, there was a span of 12 bases. The CDR3 has 15 residues. The sequencing sample was made of peripheral blood. This chain joins TRBV9 and TRBJ2-5; tentatively, D is TRBD1 (6 bases). This clonotype originated in a human donor in a cohort sampled during active COVID-19. In nucleotides, the CDR3 is TGTGCCAGCAGCGTAGATGGGACACCTAAAGAGACCCAGTACTTC. It codes for CASSVDGTPKETQYF.